These 22 T cell receptor beta chains came from one sample sequenced in a study of neurological immune-mediated disorders. TCRdb reprocessed the 5' RACE reads with MiXCR, giving one entry per CDR3 protein. The data contain roughly 60,000 distinct CDR3 sequences, roughly 10% of them seen just once; the ten biggest clones take up approximately 12%. The time point: longitudinal time-point 2. The sample comprised PBMCs. The receptors shown here come from a young man in good health.

This clonotype has ten or more counts. The rearrangement links TRBV3-1 to TRBJ2-1, with D perhaps being TRBD1 or TRBD2 (6 bases each). With 2 bases removed from V and 14 bases from J, the gap between germline ends came to 13 bases. The CDR3 extends over 12 amino acids. CDR1 and CDR2 (germline): LGHDT, YNNKEL (reference sequence). CDR3 DNA sequence: TGTGCCAGCAGCCAAAGTGGGGGGCTGGAGTTCTTC. Its protein is CASSQSGGLEFF.

At least ten counts were recorded for this clonotype. J is TRBJ2-7 and V is TRBV29-1, with TRBD1 identical over 8 bases. This CDR3 has 12 residues. V trimming: 4 bases; J trimming: 6 bases; junction bases outside the gene matches: 5. Germline V gives CDR1 SQVTM, CDR2 ANQGSEA. CDR3 protein: CSVGGQGREQYF. The CDR3 DNA reads TGCAGCGTTGGTGGACAGGGTCGCGAGCAGTACTTC.

This clonotype was seen many times. The DNA of the CDR3 is TGCGCCAGCAGCTTGAGTGGGGCCCAATCGGGGCAGCCCCAGCATTTT. Residues: CASSLSGAQSGQPQHF. The V and J genes are TRBV5-1 and TRBJ1-5, with TRBD1 as a possible D gene (5 bases). The CDR3 extends over 16 amino acids. The V end lost 1 base, the J end lost 7 bases, and 18 bases lay between the germline ends. Germline assignment: CDR1 SGHRS and CDR2 YFSETQ.

This clonotype appeared many times. The chain joins TRBV3-1 to TRBJ2-1, with TRBD2 matching 11 bases. Unmatched junction bases numbered 5, after V lost 4 bases and J lost 6 bases. The CDR3 covers 15 residues. In germline, CDR1 is LGHDT, CDR2 YNNKEL (reference sequence). CDR3 amino acids: CASSPETSGTNEQFF. The DNA of the CDR3 is TGTGCCAGCAGCCCCGAGACTAGCGGGACCAATGAGCAGTTCTTC.

This clonotype has ten or more counts. This chain joins TRBV5-6 and TRBJ1-1; D not resolved. Germline CDR1 SGHDT, CDR2 YYEEEE. V was clipped by 4 bases and J by 7 bases, with 20 bases between them. CDR3 length equals 15 residues. The CDR3 loop is CASSPGVGGGSEAFF. The CDR3 DNA reads as TGTGCCAGCAGCCCGGGCGTCGGAGGCGGGAGTGAAGCTTTCTTT.

This clonotype was counted ten times or more. The CDR3 nucleotides are TGCAGTGCTAGAGATCAGGGAGATACGCAGTATTTT. Translated: CSARDQGDTQYF. V gene TRBV20-1 combines with J gene TRBJ2-3; possibly TRBD1 for D (5 bases). V lost 0 bases and J lost 5, with 6 bases in between. In germline, CDR1 is DFQATT, CDR2 SNEGSKA (reference sequence). There are 12 residues in the CDR3.

The table lists this clonotype with many counts. The V and J genes are TRBV15 and TRBJ1-5; maybe TRBD1 (6 bases). The CDR3 runs 13 residues. Trimming pared 1 base from V and 7 bases from J, leaving 8 bases between. Germline CDR1 LNHNV, CDR2 YYDKDF (reference sequence). The CDR3: CATSRVRGQPQHF. For the CDR3, the DNA is TGTGCCACCAGCAGAGTCAGGGGACAGCCCCAGCATTTT.

The sample holds many counts of this clonotype. The gene calls are TRBV12-3 or TRBV12-4 and TRBJ2-5; 9 positions match TRBD1. This CDR3 spans 14 amino acids. With 8 bases clipped from V and 7 bases from J, the junction kept 11 bases outside the gene matches. The CDR3 DNA is TGTGCCAGCGAACCGACAGGGGGTATCGGGACCCAGTACTTC. Translated: CASEPTGGIGTQYF.

Ten or more counts support this clonotype. The V gene is TRBV28, the J gene TRBJ2-5, with D perhaps TRBD1 (6 bases). This CDR3 is built from 13 residues. The germline CDR1 and CDR2 sequences are MDHEN and SYDVKM. The V gene lost 5 bases and the J gene lost 3 bases, with 10 bases spanning the gap. The CDR3 protein is CASSQQGEETQYF. Written as DNA, the CDR3 is TGTGCCAGCAGTCAACAGGGAGAAGAGACCCAGTACTTC.

The table lists this clonotype with many counts. V gene TRBV2 combines with J gene TRBJ1-6; 8 bases match TRBD1. The CDR3 is made up of 16 amino acids. Germline CDR1 SNHLY, CDR2 FYNNEI. The trim removed 3 bases at V and 7 bases at J, leaving 8 bases unmatched. The CDR3: CASSDEQGAQNSPLHF. In DNA, the CDR3 is TGTGCCAGCAGTGATGAGCAGGGGGCGCAAAATTCACCCCTCCACTTT.

This clonotype has only a few counts. J is TRBJ2-2 and V is TRBV6-5; TRBD2 aligns across 8 bases. Germline V CDR1 and CDR2: MNHEY, SVGAGI. V lost 0 bases to trimming and J lost 6 bases; unmatched junction nucleotides: 6. The length of the CDR3 is 16 residues. The CDR3 DNA reads TGTGCCAGCAGTTACTCGAACCTAGCGGGCGCCGGGGAGCTGTTTTTT. It translates to CASSYSNLAGAGELFF.

This clonotype was detected ten times or more. V is TRBV10-3 and J is TRBJ1-6, with D hard to call. The CDR3 is 12 amino acids. Trimming took 7 bases from V and 7 from J, leaving 8 bases between them. CDR1 is ENHRY, CDR2 SYGVKD, per germline. For the CDR3, the DNA is TGTGCCATCAAGGCAGCCAATTCACCCCTCCACTTT. Its protein product is CAIKAANSPLHF.

This clonotype was seen many times. The V call is TRBV12-3 or TRBV12-4, the J call TRBJ2-1; 9 nucleotides line up with TRBD2. There are 14 residues in the CDR3. J was trimmed by 7 bases and V by 8 bases; bases with no gene match: 9. The CDR3 here is CASARGLAWNEQFF. The CDR3 DNA sequence: TGTGCCAGCGCCCGGGGACTAGCTTGGAATGAGCAGTTCTTC.

This clonotype was observed at least ten times. V is TRBV5-1 and J is TRBJ2-5; D could derive from TRBD1 or TRBD2 (5 bases each). Trimming shortened V by 1 base and J by 0 bases, and 13 bases separated the two germline ends. This CDR3 is built from 16 residues. CDR1 SGHRS and CDR2 YFSETQ come from the germline V gene. For the CDR3, the DNA is TGCGCCAGCAGCTTGTTGGCCGGGGCCCACCAAGAGACCCAGTACTTC. It codes for CASSLLAGAHQETQYF. The full variable domain, its missing parts supplied by reference TRBV5-1 and TRBJ2-5, is KAGVTQTPRYLIKTRGQQVTLSCSPISGHRSVSWYQQTPGQGLQFLFEYFSETQRNKGNFPGRFSGRQFSNSRSEMNVSTLELGDSALYLCASSLLAGAHQETQYFGPGTRLLVL.

This clonotype was detected many times. The gene calls are TRBV4-2 and TRBJ1-5, with D perhaps TRBD1 (6 bases). The germline V and J ends were trimmed by 0 bases and 0 bases, with 15 bases remaining between them. The CDR3 length is 18 residues. Looked up from germline, CDR1 is LGHNA and CDR2 is YNFKEQ. The CDR3 sequence is CASSQDLGGPYSNQPQHF. The CDR3 DNA reads TGTGCCAGCAGCCAAGACTTAGGGGGGCCTTATAGCAATCAGCCCCAGCATTTT.

Turning to this clonotype: With a much larger clone just one base away, this may be a read error. The chain links TRBV5-1 to TRBJ2-7; D is tentatively TRBD1 or TRBD2 (5 bases each). CDR1 is SGHRS, CDR2 YFSETQ, per germline. The V gene lost 0 bases and the J gene lost 2 bases, with 12 bases spanning the gap. The CDR3 is 15 residues long. CDR3 bases: TGCGCCAGCAGCTTGGGGTCAAGGGGAGCCTACGAGCAGTACTTC. Translation: CASSLGSRGAYEQYF. Complete variable domain (other parts from reference TRBV5-1 and TRBJ2-7): KAGVTQTPRYLIKTRGQQVTLSCSPISGHRSVSWYQQTPGQGLQFLFEYFSETQRNKGNFPGRFSGRQFSNSRSEMNVSTLELGDSALYLCASSLGSRGAYEQYFGPGTRLTVT.

This clonotype was observed many times. V and J are TRBV20-1 and TRBJ2-5; no reliable D call. The CDR3 spans 15 residues. The V gene lost 1 base and the J gene lost 0 bases, with 12 bases spanning the gap. Looked up from germline, CDR1 is DFQATT and CDR2 is SNEGSKA (reference sequence). The DNA of the CDR3 is TGCAGTGCTAGAGGGCCCACAGTCAACCAAGAGACCCAGTACTTC. This gives the protein CSARGPTVNQETQYF.

This clonotype turned up a few times. This chain joins TRBV28 and TRBJ2-5; TRBD2 is a possible D gene (6 bases). CDR1 and CDR2 from the germline V gene are MDHEN and SYDVKM. The V end lost 2 bases, the J end lost 5 bases, and 15 bases lay between the germline ends. The CDR3 has 15 amino acids. CDR3 amino acids: CASSLDWGRRETQYF. DNA for the CDR3: TGTGCCAGCAGTTTAGATTGGGGGAGGCGGGAGACCCAGTACTTC.

This clonotype was observed at least ten times. The chain has TRBV20-1 and TRBJ1-5, with 9 bases that match TRBD1. The trim removed 0 bases at V and 1 base at J, leaving 4 bases unmatched. CDR1 is DFQATT and CDR2 is SNEGSKA in the germline V gene (reference sequence). The CDR3 is 16 amino acids. The CDR3 sequence is CSARETGTGSNQPQHF. The DNA of the CDR3 is TGCAGTGCTAGAGAAACGGGGACAGGGAGCAATCAGCCCCAGCATTTT.

The chain links TRBV11-2 to TRBJ2-7; 8 bases line up with TRBD1. CDR1 and CDR2 (germline): SGHAT, FQNNGV. This CDR3 has 15 amino acids. V shed 5 bases and J 5 bases; nucleotides not matched to a gene: 11. The CDR3 sequence: CASSAERQGLDEQYF. The CDR3 DNA reads as TGTGCCAGCAGCGCCGAAAGACAGGGGCTCGACGAGCAGTACTTC. The full variable domain, with the rest looked up from reference TRBV11-2 and TRBJ2-7, is EAGVAQSPRYKIIEKRQSVAFWCNPISGHATLYWYQQILGQGPKLLIQFQNNGVVDDSQLPKDRFSAERLKGVDSTLKIQPAKLEDSAVYLCASSAERQGLDEQYFGPGTRLTVT.

This clonotype has at least ten counts. This chain links TRBV5-6 with TRBJ2-5, with D possibly TRBD2 on 6 matching bases. V was shortened by 4 bases and J by 2 bases, with 15 bases between the two germline ends. This CDR3 comprises 15 residues. From germline, CDR1 is SGHDT and CDR2 YYEEEE. CDR3 nucleotide sequence: TGTGCCAGCAGCGGGGGGTTACGGGTTCAAGAGACCCAGTACTTC. It yields the protein CASSGGLRVQETQYF.

This clonotype showed up many times. V usage is TRBV7-2 and J usage is TRBJ2-2, with a possible D match to TRBD2 (5 bases). Looked up from germline, CDR1 is SGHTA and CDR2 is FQGNSA. The V gene lost 5 bases and the J gene lost 4 bases, with 17 bases spanning the gap. The CDR3 has 16 residues. The CDR3 coding sequence is TGTGCCAGCAGCCCGACCCCGGGAACCCTCACCGGGGAGCTGTTTTTT. Its translation is CASSPTPGTLTGELFF.